This entry lists 7 T cell receptor beta chains sequenced from one sample in a study of shared clonotypes between healthy human individuals. TCRdb's copy holds only in-frame clones and misses some; the assay was immunoSEQ multiplex PCR. Of about 1.5 million clones in the sample, under 99% were seen once. Sequencing was done on a sample of naive CD4+ T cells sorted from blood. Specified subset: CD45RA+ positively selected. These receptors originate from a man aged 25-40 years in good health.

The chain employs TRBV27 and TRBJ1-4; 10 bases align to TRBD1. This CDR3 has 14 residues. V trimming: 6 bases; J trimming: 10 bases; junction bases outside the gene matches: 8. Germline lookup yields CDR1 MNHEY and CDR2 SMNVEV (reference sequence). This chain's CDR3 is CASRGTGARGKLFF. CDR3 DNA sequence: TGTGCCAGCAGAGGGACAGGGGCGCGAGGAAAACTGTTTTTT.

The J gene is TRBJ2-1, the V gene TRBV27; D gene ambiguous. CDR3 length equals 18 residues. Germline loops: CDR1 MNHEY, CDR2 SMNVEV (reference sequence). Trimming stripped 2 bases from V and 0 bases from J, with 17 bases between. The CDR3 DNA follows: TGTGCCAGCAGTTTACTCTTGGGGTCGCCGGGCTCCTACAATGAGCAGTTCTTC. This sequence encodes CASSLLLGSPGSYNEQFF.

The CDR3 is CASSLFDTGELFF. CDR3 DNA sequence: TGTGCCAGCAGCTTATTCGACACCGGGGAGCTGTTTTTT. The genes are TRBV7-2 and TRBJ2-2; the D is unclear. Trimming shortened V by 2 bases and J by 3 bases, and 4 bases separated the two germline ends. CDR1 is SGHTA and CDR2 is FQGNSA in the germline V gene. The CDR3 totals 13 residues.

The V gene is TRBV5-1, the J gene TRBJ2-7, with D maybe TRBD2 (6 bases). This CDR3 is 17 amino acids long. The V and J ends lost 1 base and 0 bases respectively, with 17 bases between them. Germline loops: CDR1 SGHRS, CDR2 YFSETQ. Here the CDR3 DNA reads TGCGCCAGCAGCTTGAGTAGCGGCGGGGTCCTCTCCTACGAGCAGTACTTC. Amino acid sequence: CASSLSSGGVLSYEQYF.

The J gene is TRBJ2-1, the V gene TRBV2, with 13 nucleotides matching TRBD2. The CDR3 is 19 residues long. The germline V gene has CDR1 SNHLY and CDR2 FYNNEI. With V trimmed by 3 bases and J by 7 bases, 15 bases remained unmatched. The CDR3 DNA follows: TGTGCCAGCAGTGAGTGGACTAGCGGGAGTTTTTCGTTTATGAATGAGCAGTTCTTC. Translated: CASSEWTSGSFSFMNEQFF.

The chain combines TRBV9 with TRBJ2-7, with D perhaps given as TRBD1 or TRBD2 (6 bases each). Germline CDR1 SGDLS, CDR2 YYNGEE. V gave up 0 bases and J gave up 6 bases, with 16 bases separating them. The CDR3 runs 15 residues. The CDR3 is CASSVAGAGGTEQYF. The CDR3 region has the DNA TGTGCCAGCAGCGTAGCGGGGGCCGGCGGGACCGAGCAGTACTTC.

The genes are TRBV11-2 and TRBJ2-6; D not resolved. The V end was cut by 4 bases, the J end by 0 bases, with 10 bases between. This CDR3 has 16 residues. Germline V gene lookup returns CDR1 SGHAT and CDR2 FQNNGV. The CDR3 DNA sequence: TGTGCCAGCAGCTCAAGTCCCCGCTCTGGGGCCAACGTCCTGACTTTC. Its translation: CASSSSPRSGANVLTF.